This TCR beta chain came from a study of T cell repertoires in cytomegalovirus infection. Study-wide background: From public TCR beta signatures came an indication of both CMV infection and matching HLA type. General study points: Cumulative frequency (of public TCR beta family members) identified carriers of CMV plus the relevant HLA. What dominated the ex vivo response were HLA-C-restricted CMV-specific TCR beta clonotypes.

TCRdb passed the reads through MiXCR, listing each CDR3 protein once. The table includes 600,000 to 800,000 distinct CDR3 sequences, more than 20% detected once. This CDR3 has 13 amino acids. Germline CDR1 MGHDK, CDR2 SYGVNS. Trimming removed 1 base at V and 7 bases at J, with 8 bases between. This clonotype showed up just a few times. Its antigen is currently unknown. Sequencing input: CD8+ T cells from PBMCs. This chain connects TRBV25-1 to TRBJ2-1; no clear D. The sequence derives from a human donor in good health (CMV status not recorded). Some clones in this sample may be carry-over from other donors' samples. CDR3 in DNA: TGTGCCAGCAGTGAATTTGTATTAAATGAGCAGTTCTTC. It encodes CASSEFVLNEQFF.